A single sample is the source of the 25 T cell receptor beta chains below, sequenced in a study of blood T cell dynamics during melanoma immunotherapy. Repertoires were generated with immunoSEQ multiplex PCR, while TCRdb's copy carries only in-frame clones and drops some. This table has approximately 28,000 clones, approximately 88% appearing once. Time point indicated: week 3, after first cycle of checkpoint inhibitor. This specimen was blood, taken from a patient treated with checkpoint blockade. The receptor source for this set is a human donor with melanoma.

The CDR3 here is CAGSPDTGELFF. Here the CDR3 DNA reads TGCGCCGGGTCTCCGGACACCGGGGAGCTGTTTTTT. The rearrangement links TRBV10-1 to TRBJ2-2; D is unresolved. CDR1 is WNHNN, CDR2 SYGVQD, per germline (reference sequence). V lost 11 bases, J lost 3 bases, and 10 bases lay in between. The CDR3 sequence is 12 residues long.

This clone was recorded once. This chain connects TRBV5-1 to TRBJ1-4; maybe TRBD1 (5 bases). This CDR3 has 15 residues. CDR1 is SGHRS, CDR2 YFSETQ, per germline. Trimming stripped 0 bases from V and 7 bases from J, with 13 bases between. The CDR3 region has the DNA TGCGCCAGCAGCTTGGTCGGGAATAGGGGTGAAAAACTGTTTTTT. Protein sequence: CASSLVGNRGEKLFF. Filled out from reference TRBV5-1 and TRBJ1-4, the complete variable domain reads KAGVTQTPRYLIKTRGQQVTLSCSPISGHRSVSWYQQTPGQGLQFLFEYFSETQRNKGNFPGRFSGRQFSNSRSEMNVSTLELGDSALYLCASSLVGNRGEKLFFGSGTQLSVL.

V is TRBV10-2 and J is TRBJ2-3; the match to TRBD2 covers 9 bases. J gave up 2 bases and V 1 base, and 10 bases lay outside the gene matches. The CDR3 length is 18 residues. Germline assignment: CDR1 WSHSY and CDR2 SAAADI. The CDR3, as DNA: TGCGCCAGCAGTGAGTTTGCGGGAGGGCCGAGGGTCACAGATACGCAGTATTTT. Its protein is CASSEFAGGPRVTDTQYF.

This clone was recorded once. The CDR3 coding sequence is TGTGCCAGCAGCTTAGGGTCCTCGGGCACCATTCAGTACTTC. This translates into CASSLGSSGTIQYF. The V gene is TRBV7-3, the J gene TRBJ2-4; D gene ambiguous. Trimming cost V 2 bases and J 9 bases, with 14 bases left between them. The CDR3 loop spans 14 amino acids. In germline, CDR1 is SGHTA, CDR2 FQGTGA.

Here the CDR3 reads CASSLFLAGALGEQFF. The CDR3 DNA sequence: TGTGCCAGCAGTTTATTCCTAGCGGGAGCGTTAGGTGAGCAGTTCTTC. This chain uses TRBV28 with TRBJ2-1, with 10 bases identical to TRBD2. Trimming removed 1 base from V and 9 bases from J; junction bases left unmatched: 9. Germline V CDR1 and CDR2: MDHEN, SYDVKM. The CDR3 has 16 residues.

V is TRBV11-2 and J is TRBJ2-1; D is perhaps TRBD1 or TRBD2 (7 bases each). Per the germline V gene, CDR1 is SGHAT and CDR2 is FQNNGV. The CDR3 totals 15 residues. Deletions cut 5 bases from V and 9 bases from J, with 20 bases between. The CDR3 DNA is TGTGCCAGCAGCCCCCTGGGGGGGCAGGGGGGTGAGCAGTTCTTC. It codes for CASSPLGGQGGEQFF.

J is TRBJ2-7 and V is TRBV7-6, with 9 bases that match TRBD2. Trimming cost V 5 bases and J 6 bases; bases outside gene matches: 11. The CDR3 runs 15 residues. CDR1 and CDR2 (germline): SGHVS, FNYEAQ. This CDR3 is CASSAASGIFGEQYF. The CDR3 DNA sequence: TGTGCCAGCAGCGCAGCTAGCGGGATCTTCGGCGAGCAGTACTTC.

This chain connects TRBV6-1 to TRBJ2-7; 11 nucleotides agree with TRBD2. The V segment lost 4 bases and the J segment 0 bases; nucleotides outside the gene matches: 2. There are 15 residues in the CDR3. Germline V gene data show CDR1 as MNHNS and CDR2 as SASEGT. The chain's CDR3 is CASSGLAGSSYEQYF. Here the CDR3 DNA reads TGTGCCAGCAGTGGACTAGCGGGGAGCTCCTACGAGCAGTACTTC.

This chain uses TRBV19 with TRBJ2-6; D is uncertain. Germline V gives CDR1 LNHDA, CDR2 SQIVND (reference sequence). This CDR3 is built from 16 residues. V gave up 4 bases and J gave up 0 bases, with 10 bases separating them. In DNA form, the CDR3 reads TGTGCCAGTAGTAAGGGAACAAGCTCTGGGGCCAACGTCCTGACTTTC. Protein sequence: CASSKGTSSGANVLTF.

V is TRBV5-1 and J is TRBJ1-3; no reliable D call. The germline V and J ends were trimmed by 4 bases and 2 bases, with 13 bases remaining between them. The CDR3 runs 15 residues. Germline CDR1 SGHRS, CDR2 YFSETQ. In nucleotides, the CDR3 is TGCGCCAGCAGCACCGGGAATCCTCCTGGAAACACCATATATTTT. This codes for CASSTGNPPGNTIYF.

CDR3: CASRRQGAYEQYF. The CDR3 DNA reads TGTGCCAGCAGACGACAGGGTGCCTACGAGCAGTACTTC. The chain links TRBV28 to TRBJ2-7, with 7 bases that match TRBD1. The V gene's germline CDR1 is MDHEN and CDR2 SYDVKM. CDR3 size: 13 residues. Germline trimming cut 6 bases from V and 2 bases from J; bases unmatched to any gene: 4.

The chain uses TRBV4-1 and TRBJ2-7; D could derive from TRBD1 or TRBD2 (6 bases each). The CDR3 contains 16 residues. V lost 0 bases and J lost 3, with 15 bases in between. Germline V gene data show CDR1 as MGHRA and CDR2 as YSYEKL. CDR3 coding DNA: TGCGCCAGCAGCCAAGATGGGGGGCGCCTCTTCTACGAGCAGTACTTC. As protein: CASSQDGGRLFYEQYF.

V and J are TRBV7-3 and TRBJ2-2, with D possibly TRBD1 on 5 matching bases. Germline values: CDR1 SGHTA, CDR2 FQGTGA. The CDR3 extends over 15 amino acids. The V gene lost 2 bases and the J gene lost 0 bases, with 7 bases spanning the gap. The CDR3 region has the DNA TGTGCCAGCAGCTTATCAGGGTCGAACACCGGGGAGCTGTTTTTT. Its protein product is CASSLSGSNTGELFF.

This sequence joins TRBV19 and TRBJ2-1; a weak D match, TRBD1 (6 bases). From germline, CDR1 is LNHDA and CDR2 SQIVND (reference sequence). This CDR3 region has 17 residues. Trimming pared 0 bases from V and 10 bases from J, leaving 22 bases between. The chain's CDR3 is CASSIDPPQQGIREQFF. CDR3 nucleotide sequence: TGTGCCAGTAGTATAGACCCGCCCCAACAGGGAATCAGGGAGCAGTTCTTC.

V usage is TRBV5-1 and J usage is TRBJ2-2; TRBD1 agrees at 7 bases. Germline assignment: CDR1 SGHRS and CDR2 YFSETQ. The CDR3 is 15 amino acids. The V gene end was trimmed by 3 bases and the J gene end by 1 base; junction bases not matched to a gene: 3. CDR3 nucleotides: TGCGCCAGCAGCTCACGACAGGGGAACACCGGGGAGCTGTTTTTT. This translates into CASSSRQGNTGELFF.

This clone was counted between two and nine times. This chain connects TRBV27 to TRBJ2-1; 8 bases line up with TRBD2. Germline V gene sequence: CDR1 MNHEY, CDR2 SMNVEV (reference sequence). V gave up 5 bases and J gave up 2 bases; unmatched junction bases: 8. The CDR3 has 16 residues. For the CDR3, the DNA is TGTGCCAGCAGTCTCAATAGCGGGACCCCCTACAATGAGCAGTTCTTC. Residues: CASSLNSGTPYNEQFF.

V gene TRBV5-1 combines with J gene TRBJ1-6; a possible D gene is TRBD1 (5 bases). The germline V and J ends were trimmed by 3 bases and 7 bases, with 17 bases remaining between them. There are 16 residues in the CDR3. Germline V gives CDR1 SGHRS, CDR2 YFSETQ. This CDR3 reads CASSWGQGGGNSPLHF. CDR3 sequence (DNA): TGCGCCAGCAGCTGGGGTCAGGGCGGAGGGAATTCACCCCTCCACTTT.

The CDR3 reads CASSLSTSSDNEQFF. The CDR3 DNA reads as TGCGCCAGCAGCTTGTCGACTAGTTCGGACAATGAGCAGTTCTTC. The chain combines TRBV5-1 with TRBJ2-1, with D maybe TRBD2 (6 bases). The CDR3 totals 15 residues. The germline CDR1 and CDR2 sequences are SGHRS and YFSETQ. Trimming pared 1 base from V and 5 bases from J, leaving 13 bases between.

The chain joins TRBV15 to TRBJ1-1, with D possibly TRBD1 on 5 matching bases. Germline CDR1 is LNHNV and CDR2 is YYDKDF (reference sequence). Trimming took 1 base from V and 1 from J, leaving 13 bases between them. The CDR3 is 16 amino acids. CDR3 region: CATSRALGHPNTEAFF. The CDR3 region has the DNA TGTGCCACCAGCAGAGCGCTTGGACATCCGAACACTGAAGCTTTCTTT.

A single count supports this clone. This chain links TRBV19 with TRBJ2-7; D perhaps matches TRBD2 (5 bases). Per the germline V gene, CDR1 is LNHDA and CDR2 is SQIVND (reference sequence). Trimming took off 3 bases at V and 4 bases at J, with 13 bases between the two ends. The CDR3 spans 14 residues. CDR3 loop: CASSIGRGAYEQYF. In DNA form, the CDR3 reads TGTGCCAGTAGTATCGGTCGGGGAGCTTACGAGCAGTACTTC.

V is TRBV7-9 and J is TRBJ2-5, with a possible D match to TRBD1 (7 bases). The end of the DNA aligns better with TRBJ2-7, so the J call may be wrong. CDR3 length equals 14 residues. CDR1 SEHNR and CDR2 FQNEAQ come from the germline V gene (reference sequence). For the CDR3, the DNA is TGTGCCAGCACCCGCCCTCAGGGGGGCTACGAGCAGTACTTC. Protein: CASTRPQGGYEQYF.

The genes are TRBV5-1 and TRBJ2-1; TRBD1 matches at 7 bases. V lost 4 bases, J lost 0 bases, and 10 bases stayed unmatched. Germline CDR1 and CDR2: SGHRS and YFSETQ. CDR3 size: 17 residues. The DNA of the CDR3 is TGCGCCAGCAGCCCCGCCCAGGGGGTCCACTCCTACAATGAGCAGTTCTTC. It translates to CASSPAQGVHSYNEQFF.

The chain carries TRBV5-4 and TRBJ1-1; D uncertain. Germline V gives CDR1 SGHNT, CDR2 YYREEE (reference sequence). The CDR3 length is 13 residues. V lost 2 bases, J lost 1 base, and 6 bases lay in between. The CDR3 nucleotides are TGTGCCAGCAGCTTTGGCAGGAACACTGAAGCTTTCTTT. This encodes CASSFGRNTEAFF.

This clone was found a few times. The gene calls are TRBV5-1 and TRBJ2-7; 9 nucleotides align to TRBD1. Germline V gives CDR1 SGHRS, CDR2 YFSETQ. CDR3 size: 15 residues. The V gene end was trimmed by 4 bases and the J gene end by 6 bases; junction bases not matched to a gene: 11. CDR3 sequence (DNA): TGCGCCAGCAGCGTCGAACAGGGGGCAAGGTTCGAGCAGTACTTC. Its translation: CASSVEQGARFEQYF.

The chain links TRBV6-1 to TRBJ1-1; the D is unclear. Trimming removed 7 bases at V and 1 base at J, with 13 bases between. Germline lookup yields CDR1 MNHNS and CDR2 SASEGT. This CDR3 contains 14 residues. CDR3 nucleotide sequence: TGTGCCAGCACCCGTATAGAGGGGAACACTGAAGCTTTCTTT. Its translation: CASTRIEGNTEAFF.